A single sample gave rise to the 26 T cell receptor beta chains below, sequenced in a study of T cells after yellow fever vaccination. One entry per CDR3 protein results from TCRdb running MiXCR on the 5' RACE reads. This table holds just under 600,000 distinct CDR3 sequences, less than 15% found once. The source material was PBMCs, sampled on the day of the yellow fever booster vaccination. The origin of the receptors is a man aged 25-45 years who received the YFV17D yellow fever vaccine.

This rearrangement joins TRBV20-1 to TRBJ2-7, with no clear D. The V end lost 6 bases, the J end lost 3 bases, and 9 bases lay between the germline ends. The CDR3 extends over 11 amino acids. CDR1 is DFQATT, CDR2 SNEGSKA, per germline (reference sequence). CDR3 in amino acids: CSAAASYEQYF. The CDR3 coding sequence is TGCAGTGCCGCTGCTAGCTACGAGCAGTACTTC.

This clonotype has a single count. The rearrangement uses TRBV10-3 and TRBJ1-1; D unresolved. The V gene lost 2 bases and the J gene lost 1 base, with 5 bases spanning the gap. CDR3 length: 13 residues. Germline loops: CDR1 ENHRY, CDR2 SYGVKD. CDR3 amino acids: CAISERQNTEAFF. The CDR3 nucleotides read TGTGCCATCAGTGAGAGGCAGAACACTGAAGCTTTCTTT.

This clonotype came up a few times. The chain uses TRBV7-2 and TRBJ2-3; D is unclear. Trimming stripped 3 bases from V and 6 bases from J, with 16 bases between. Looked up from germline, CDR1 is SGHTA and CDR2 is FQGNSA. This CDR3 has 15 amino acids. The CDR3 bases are TGTGCCAGCAGCTTGATTAGACCCTCATTGGATACGCAGTATTTT. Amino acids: CASSLIRPSLDTQYF. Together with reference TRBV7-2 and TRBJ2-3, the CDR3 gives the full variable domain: GAGVSQSPSNKVTEKGKDVELRCDPISGHTALYWYRQSLGQGLEFLIYFQGNSAPDKSGLPSDRFSAERTGGSVSTLTIQRTQQEDSAVYLCASSLIRPSLDTQYFGPGTRLTVL.

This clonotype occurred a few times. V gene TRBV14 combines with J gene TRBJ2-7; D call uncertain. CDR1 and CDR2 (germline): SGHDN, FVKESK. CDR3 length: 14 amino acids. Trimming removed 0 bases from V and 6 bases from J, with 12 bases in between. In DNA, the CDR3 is TGTGCCAGCAGCCAAGATCATTTCTTTAGCGAGCAGTACTTC. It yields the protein CASSQDHFFSEQYF.

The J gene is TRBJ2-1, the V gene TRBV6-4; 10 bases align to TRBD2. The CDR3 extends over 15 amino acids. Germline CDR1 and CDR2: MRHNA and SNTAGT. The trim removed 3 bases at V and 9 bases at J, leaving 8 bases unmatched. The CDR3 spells CASSDSLAGVSEQFF. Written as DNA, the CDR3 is TGTGCCAGCAGTGATTCGCTAGCGGGAGTGAGTGAGCAGTTCTTC.

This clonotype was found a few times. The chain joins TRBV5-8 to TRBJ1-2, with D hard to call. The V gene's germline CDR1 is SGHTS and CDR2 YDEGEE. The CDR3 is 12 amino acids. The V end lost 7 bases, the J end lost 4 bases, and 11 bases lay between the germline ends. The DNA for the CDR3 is TGTGCCAGCGGCGACCGTGGCTATGGCTACACCTTC. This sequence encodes CASGDRGYGYTF.

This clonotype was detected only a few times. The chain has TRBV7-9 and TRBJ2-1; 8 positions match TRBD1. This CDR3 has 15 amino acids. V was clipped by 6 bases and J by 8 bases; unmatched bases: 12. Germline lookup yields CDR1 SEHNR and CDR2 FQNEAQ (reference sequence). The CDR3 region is CASSPRDRPLDEQFF. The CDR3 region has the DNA TGTGCCAGCAGTCCCCGGGACAGGCCTTTGGATGAGCAGTTCTTC. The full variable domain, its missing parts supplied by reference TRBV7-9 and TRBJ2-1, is DTGVSQNPRHKITKRGQNVTFRCDPISEHNRLYWYRQTLGQGPEFLTYFQNEAQLEKSRLLSDRFSAERPKGSFSTLEIQRTEQGDSAMYLCASSPRDRPLDEQFFGPGTRLTVL.

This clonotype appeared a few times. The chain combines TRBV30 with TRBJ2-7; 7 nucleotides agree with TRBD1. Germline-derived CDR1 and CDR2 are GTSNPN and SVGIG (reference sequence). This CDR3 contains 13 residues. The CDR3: CASRGQAPYEQYF. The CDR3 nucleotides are TGTGCATCTCGCGGACAGGCGCCCTACGAGCAGTACTTC.

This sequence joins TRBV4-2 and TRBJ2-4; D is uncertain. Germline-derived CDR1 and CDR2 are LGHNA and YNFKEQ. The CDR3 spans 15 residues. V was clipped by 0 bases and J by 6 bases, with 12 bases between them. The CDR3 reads CASSQDSASVNIQYF. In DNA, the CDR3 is TGTGCCAGCAGCCAAGATTCGGCTAGTGTAAACATTCAGTACTTC.

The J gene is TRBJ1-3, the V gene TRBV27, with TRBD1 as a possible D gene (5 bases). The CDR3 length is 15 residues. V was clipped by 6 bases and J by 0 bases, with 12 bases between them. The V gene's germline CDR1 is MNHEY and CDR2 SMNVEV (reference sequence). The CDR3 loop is CASRPDSFSGNTIYF. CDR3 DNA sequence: TGTGCCAGCAGGCCCGACAGCTTCTCTGGAAACACCATATATTTT.

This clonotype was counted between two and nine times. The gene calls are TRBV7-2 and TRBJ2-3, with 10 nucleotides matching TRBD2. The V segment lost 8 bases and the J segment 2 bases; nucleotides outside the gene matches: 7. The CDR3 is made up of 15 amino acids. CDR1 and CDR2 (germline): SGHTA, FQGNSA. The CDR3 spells CASSRTSGFTDTQYF. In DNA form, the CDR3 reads TGTGCCAGCTCGAGGACTAGCGGATTCACAGATACGCAGTATTTT. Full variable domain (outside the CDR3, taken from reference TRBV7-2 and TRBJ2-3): GAGVSQSPSNKVTEKGKDVELRCDPISGHTALYWYRQSLGQGLEFLIYFQGNSAPDKSGLPSDRFSAERTGGSVSTLTIQRTQQEDSAVYLCASSRTSGFTDTQYFGPGTRLTVL.

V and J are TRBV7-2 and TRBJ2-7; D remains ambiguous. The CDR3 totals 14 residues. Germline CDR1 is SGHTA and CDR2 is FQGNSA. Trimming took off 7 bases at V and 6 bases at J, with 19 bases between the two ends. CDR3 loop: CASTKNMMATEQYF. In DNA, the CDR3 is TGTGCCAGCACCAAAAATATGATGGCTACCGAGCAGTACTTC.

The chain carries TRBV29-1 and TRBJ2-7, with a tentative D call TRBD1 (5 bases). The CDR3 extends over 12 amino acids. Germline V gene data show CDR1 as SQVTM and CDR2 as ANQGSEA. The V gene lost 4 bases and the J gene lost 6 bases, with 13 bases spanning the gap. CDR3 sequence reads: CSVGQGWGEQYF. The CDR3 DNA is TGCAGCGTTGGGCAGGGATGGGGCGAGCAGTACTTC.

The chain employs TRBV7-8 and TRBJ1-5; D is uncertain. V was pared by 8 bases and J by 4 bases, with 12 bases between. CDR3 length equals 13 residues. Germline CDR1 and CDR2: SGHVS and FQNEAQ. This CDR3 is CASGYSQNQPQHF. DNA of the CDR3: TGTGCCAGCGGGTACAGCCAAAATCAGCCCCAGCATTTT.

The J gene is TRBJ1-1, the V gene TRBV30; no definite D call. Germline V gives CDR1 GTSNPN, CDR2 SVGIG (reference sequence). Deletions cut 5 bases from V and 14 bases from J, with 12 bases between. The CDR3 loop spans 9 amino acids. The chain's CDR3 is CAWGSRGFF. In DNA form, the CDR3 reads TGTGCCTGGGGAAGCCGAGGGTTCTTT.

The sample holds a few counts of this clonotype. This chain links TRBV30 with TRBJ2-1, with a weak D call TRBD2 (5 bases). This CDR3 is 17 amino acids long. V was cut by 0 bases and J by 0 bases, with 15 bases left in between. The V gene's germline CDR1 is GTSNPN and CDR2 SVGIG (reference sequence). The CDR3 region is CAWSVHGRVSSYNEQFF. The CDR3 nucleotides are TGTGCCTGGAGTGTACATGGGCGGGTAAGCTCCTACAATGAGCAGTTCTTC.

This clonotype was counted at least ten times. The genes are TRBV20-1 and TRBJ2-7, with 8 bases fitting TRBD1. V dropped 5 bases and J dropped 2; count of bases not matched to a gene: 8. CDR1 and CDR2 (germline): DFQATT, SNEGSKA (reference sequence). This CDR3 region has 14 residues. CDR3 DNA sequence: TGCAGTGCTGAGACAGACAGGGGTCCCTACGAGCAGTACTTC. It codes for CSAETDRGPYEQYF.

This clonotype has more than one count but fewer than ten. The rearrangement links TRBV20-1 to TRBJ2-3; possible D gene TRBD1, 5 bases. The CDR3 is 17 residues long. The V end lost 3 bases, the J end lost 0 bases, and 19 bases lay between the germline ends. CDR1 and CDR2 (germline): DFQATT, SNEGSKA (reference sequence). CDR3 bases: TGCAGTGCTAGGTTCTTTCGTCAGGGTCAGAGCACAGATACGCAGTATTTT. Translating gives CSARFFRQGQSTDTQYF.

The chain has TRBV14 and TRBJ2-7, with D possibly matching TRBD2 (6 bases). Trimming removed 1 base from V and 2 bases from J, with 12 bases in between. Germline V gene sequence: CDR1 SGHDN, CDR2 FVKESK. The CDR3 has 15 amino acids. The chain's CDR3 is CASSQGRTKTYEQYF. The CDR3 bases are TGTGCCAGCAGCCAAGGAAGGACTAAAACCTACGAGCAGTACTTC.

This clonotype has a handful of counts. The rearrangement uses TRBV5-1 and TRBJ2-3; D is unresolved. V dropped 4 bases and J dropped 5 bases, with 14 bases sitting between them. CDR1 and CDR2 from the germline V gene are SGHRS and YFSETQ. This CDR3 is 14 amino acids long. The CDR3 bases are TGCGCCAGCAGCCCTATGACCCATAGAGATACGCAGTATTTT. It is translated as CASSPMTHRDTQYF.

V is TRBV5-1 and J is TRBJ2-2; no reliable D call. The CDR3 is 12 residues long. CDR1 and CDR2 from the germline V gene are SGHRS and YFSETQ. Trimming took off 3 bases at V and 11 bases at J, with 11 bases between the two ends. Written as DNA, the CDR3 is TGCGCCAGCAGCTCAAGGGCCCTCGAGCTGTTTTTT. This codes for CASSSRALELFF.

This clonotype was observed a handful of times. The DNA of the CDR3 is TGTGCCAGCAGTTTATACTTTAGAGCCTCCGGGTCGAACACCGGGGAGCTGTTTTTT. This gives the protein CASSLYFRASGSNTGELFF. This chain uses TRBV12-3 or TRBV12-4 with TRBJ2-2, with D uncertain. The V and J ends lost 2 bases and 0 bases respectively, with 19 bases between them. The length of the CDR3 is 19 residues.

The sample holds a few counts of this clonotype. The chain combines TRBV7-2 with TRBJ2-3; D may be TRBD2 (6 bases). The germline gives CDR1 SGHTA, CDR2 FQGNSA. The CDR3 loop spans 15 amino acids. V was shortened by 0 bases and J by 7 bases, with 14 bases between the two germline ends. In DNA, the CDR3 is TGTGCCAGCAGCTTAGCTGGAGGGGTCATGAATACGCAGTATTTT. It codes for CASSLAGGVMNTQYF.

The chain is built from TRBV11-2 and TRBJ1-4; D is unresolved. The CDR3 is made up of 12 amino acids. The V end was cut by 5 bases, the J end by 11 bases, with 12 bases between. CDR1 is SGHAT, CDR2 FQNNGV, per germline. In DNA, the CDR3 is TGTGCCAGCAGCCTAAAAAATGGGAAACTGTTTTTT. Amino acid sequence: CASSLKNGKLFF.

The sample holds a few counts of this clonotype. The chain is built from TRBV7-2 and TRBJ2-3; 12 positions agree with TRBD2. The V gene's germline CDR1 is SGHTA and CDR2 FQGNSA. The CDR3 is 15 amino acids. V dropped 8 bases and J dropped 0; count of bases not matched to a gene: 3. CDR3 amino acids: CASLGTSGSTDTQYF. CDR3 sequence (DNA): TGTGCCAGCTTAGGGACTAGCGGGAGCACAGATACGCAGTATTTT.

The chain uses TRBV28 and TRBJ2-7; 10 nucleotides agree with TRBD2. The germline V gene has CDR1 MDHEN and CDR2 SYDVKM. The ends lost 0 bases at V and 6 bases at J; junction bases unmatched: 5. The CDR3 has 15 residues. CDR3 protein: CASSLWPSGSSEQYF. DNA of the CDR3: TGTGCCAGCAGTTTATGGCCTAGCGGGAGTTCCGAGCAGTACTTC.